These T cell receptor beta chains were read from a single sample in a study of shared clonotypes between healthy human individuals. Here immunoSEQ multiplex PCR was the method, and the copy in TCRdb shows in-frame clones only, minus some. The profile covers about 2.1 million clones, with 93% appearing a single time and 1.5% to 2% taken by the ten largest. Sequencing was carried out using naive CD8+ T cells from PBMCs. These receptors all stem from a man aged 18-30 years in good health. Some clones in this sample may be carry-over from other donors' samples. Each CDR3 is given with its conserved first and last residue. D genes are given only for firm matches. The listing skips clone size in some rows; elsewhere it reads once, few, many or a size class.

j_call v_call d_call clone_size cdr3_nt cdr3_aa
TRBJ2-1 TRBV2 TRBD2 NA TGTGCCAACTACGGGACTAGCGGGAGGGTTTGGGCCTACAATGAGCAGTTCTTC CANYGTSGRVWAYNEQFF
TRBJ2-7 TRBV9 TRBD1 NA TGTGCCAGCAGCCCCGGGACAGGGGAATTACCCTACGAGCAGTACTTC CASSPGTGELPYEQYF
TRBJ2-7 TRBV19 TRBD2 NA TGTGCCAGTAGTATACTAGCGGGAGAGCAGTACTTC CASSILAGEQYF
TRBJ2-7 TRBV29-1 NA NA TGCAGCGTTGAGAATTACGGCTCCTACGAGCAGTACTTC CSVENYGSYEQYF
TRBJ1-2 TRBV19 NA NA TGTGCCAGTAGAAACTTCGGGACGCTCTATGGCTACACCTTC CASRNFGTLYGYTF
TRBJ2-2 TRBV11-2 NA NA TGTGCCAGCAGCTCCAGGGCCAGGAACACCGGGGAGCTGTTTTTT CASSSRARNTGELFF
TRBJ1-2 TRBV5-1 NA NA TGCGCCAGCAGCTTGCCGGATAACTATGGCTACACCTTC CASSLPDNYGYTF
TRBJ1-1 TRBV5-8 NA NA TGTGCCAGCACCTGGGGGGAAATGAACACTGAAGCTTTCTTT CASTWGEMNTEAFF
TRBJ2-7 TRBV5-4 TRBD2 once TGTGCCAGCAGCTACCGGGACTACCTTTACGAGCAGTACTTC CASSYRDYLYEQYF
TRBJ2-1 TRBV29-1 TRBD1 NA TGCAGCGTTCCCCCCGGGACAGGGAATGGAAATGAGCAGTTCTTC CSVPPGTGNGNEQFF
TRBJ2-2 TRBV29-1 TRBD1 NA TGCAGCGCGACAGGGGCAACCGGGGAGCTGTTTTTT CSATGATGELFF
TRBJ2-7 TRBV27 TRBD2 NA TGTGCCAGCAGTTCCCGACTAGCGGGCCAAAGGCCCTACGAGCAGTACTTC CASSSRLAGQRPYEQYF
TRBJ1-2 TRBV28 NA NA TGTGCCATCTCCTGGGACAACTATGGCTACACCTTC CAISWDNYGYTF
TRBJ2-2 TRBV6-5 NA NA TGTGCCAGCACAGTCAGGGCGGTCGGGGAGCTGTTTTTT CASTVRAVGELFF
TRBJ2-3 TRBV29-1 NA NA TGCAGCGTTCTGGGCGGGAGCACAGATACGCAGTATTTT CSVLGGSTDTQYF
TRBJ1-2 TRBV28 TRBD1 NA TGTGCCAGCAGTTCAACCACCGGACAGGGGGCGCGTAAACACTATGGCTACACCTTC CASSSTTGQGARKHYGYTF
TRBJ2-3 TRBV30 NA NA TGTGCCTCTCTGTCAGGCGATACGCAGTATTTT CASLSGDTQYF
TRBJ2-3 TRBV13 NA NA TGTGCCAGCAGCTTAGGCCTCGGGGAGTCGTATTTT CASSLGLGESYF
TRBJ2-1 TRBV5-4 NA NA TGTGCCAGCAGCTTGGGCAGCAAAGGGGACAATGAGCAGTTCTTC CASSLGSKGDNEQFF
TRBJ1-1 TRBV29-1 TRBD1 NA TGCAGCGTTGAGACAGGGGAGGTTGAAGCTTTCTTT CSVETGEVEAFF
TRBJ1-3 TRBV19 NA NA TGTGCCAGTAGCATCGATTCCTCTGGAAACACCATATATTTT CASSIDSSGNTIYF
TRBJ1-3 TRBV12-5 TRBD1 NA TGTGCTAGTGGGGCGACAGGGAGCGACTCTGGAAACACCATATATTTT CASGATGSDSGNTIYF
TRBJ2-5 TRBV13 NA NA TGTGCCAGCAGCAATGTAGGGGAAGAGACCCAGTACTTC CASSNVGEETQYF
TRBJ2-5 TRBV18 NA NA TGTGCCAGCTCACCACCCACTACCCAAGAGACCCAGTACTTC CASSPPTTQETQYF
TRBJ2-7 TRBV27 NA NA TGTGCCAGCAGTTTTGGGATAGACTCCTACGAGCAGTACTTC CASSFGIDSYEQYF
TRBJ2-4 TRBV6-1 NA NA TGTGCCAGCAGCCCCGGAAGGAGCGGAAAAAACATTCAGTACTTC CASSPGRSGKNIQYF
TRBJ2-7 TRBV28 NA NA TGTGCCAGCAGTTTATCAGCTAGGGGAGCCTACGAGCAGTACTTC CASSLSARGAYEQYF